Below are 25 T cell receptor beta chains sequenced from a single sample in a study of T cell changes during pregnancy in multiple sclerosis. Sequenced by immunoSEQ multiplex PCR; TCRdb stores in-frame clones only, minus some. The profile covers some 60,000 clones, with 90% appearing a single time and under 2.5% taken by the ten largest. The specimen comprised peripheral blood, sampled in the first trimester of pregnancy. The source is a female donor in good health, enrolled as a control in a pregnancy study.

The V gene is TRBV2, the J gene TRBJ1-4; 9 bases match TRBD1. V was pared by 6 bases and J by 5 bases, with 7 bases of the junction left unmatched. The germline gives CDR1 SNHLY, CDR2 FYNNEI. The CDR3 contains 15 residues. The CDR3, as DNA: TGTGCCAGCAGGACAGGGGGGAAGGAAAATGAAAAACTGTTTTTT. This codes for CASRTGGKENEKLFF.

This clone has just a few counts. The chain is built from TRBV5-1 and TRBJ2-7; 8 bases align to TRBD2. V lost 3 bases to trimming and J lost 3 bases; unmatched junction nucleotides: 8. Germline CDR1 is SGHRS and CDR2 is YFSETQ. The CDR3 is made up of 15 amino acids. The CDR3 sequence is CASSSREGPGYEQYF. In DNA, the CDR3 is TGCGCCAGCAGCTCTCGGGAGGGACCGGGCTACGAGCAGTACTTC.

The chain is built from TRBV7-9 and TRBJ2-7; 8 positions agree with TRBD2. This CDR3 has 13 amino acids. Germline trimming cut 8 bases from V and 3 bases from J; bases unmatched to any gene: 6. Per germline, CDR1 SEHNR and CDR2 FQNEAQ (reference sequence). The CDR3 DNA is TGTGCCAGCCTGGCTAGCGGGCACTACGAGCAGTACTTC. Its translation: CASLASGHYEQYF.

The gene calls are TRBV7-2 and TRBJ2-6; a weak D match, TRBD1 (5 bases). V shed 8 bases and J shed 0 bases, with 11 bases lying between them. The germline CDR1 and CDR2 sequences are SGHTA and FQGNSA. This CDR3 contains 15 residues. The CDR3 DNA reads TGTGCCAGCTCGGAAAGGGGCTCTGGGGCCAACGTCCTGACTTTC. Residues: CASSERGSGANVLTF.

The chain carries TRBV2 and TRBJ2-1, with TRBD2 matching 9 bases. The CDR3 has 15 amino acids. J was trimmed by 10 bases and V by 1 base; bases with no gene match: 8. CDR1 is SNHLY and CDR2 is FYNNEI in the germline V gene. The CDR3 is CASSEDGTSISEQFF. DNA of the CDR3: TGTGCCAGCAGTGAAGACGGGACTAGCATTTCGGAGCAGTTCTTC.

The V and J genes are TRBV28 and TRBJ2-1; D might be TRBD1 (6 bases). The V end was cut by 7 bases, the J end by 14 bases, with 21 bases between. CDR3 length equals 13 residues. Germline CDR1 MDHEN, CDR2 SYDVKM. The CDR3 DNA reads TGTGCCAGCAAAACAGGGCCCCTCTACCAGGAGTTCTTC. It encodes CASKTGPLYQEFF.

V and J are TRBV15 and TRBJ2-7; 10 bases map to TRBD1. CDR3 length: 16 amino acids. V lost 5 bases, J lost 4 bases, and 11 bases stayed unmatched. The germline V gene has CDR1 LNHNV and CDR2 YYDKDF (reference sequence). DNA of the CDR3: TGTGCCACCAGCGTCTTACCCCCGGGACAGGGGTACGAGCAGTACTTC. It codes for CATSVLPPGQGYEQYF.

The chain employs TRBV19 and TRBJ2-7, with D possibly TRBD1 on 6 matching bases. V was shortened by 4 bases and J by 0 bases, with 7 bases between the two germline ends. Germline-derived CDR1 and CDR2 are LNHDA and SQIVND (reference sequence). The CDR3 sequence is 13 residues long. The CDR3 region has the DNA TGTGCCAGTAGTAGGGACAACTCCTACGAGCAGTACTTC. Protein product: CASSRDNSYEQYF.

This chain joins TRBV4-1 and TRBJ1-1; unclear D gene. CDR1 is MGHRA and CDR2 is YSYEKL in the germline V gene. Trimming shortened V by 0 bases and J by 3 bases, and 5 bases separated the two germline ends. The CDR3 is made up of 13 amino acids. The CDR3 DNA reads as TGCGCCAGCAGCCAAGATCGGGACACTGAAGCTTTCTTT. It translates to CASSQDRDTEAFF.

The rearrangement joins TRBV10-2 to TRBJ2-1; D remains unclear. Germline V lookup: CDR1 WSHSY, CDR2 SAAADI. CDR3 length: 14 amino acids. V lost 0 bases and J 9 bases, leaving 12 bases between the germline ends. CDR3 amino acids: CASSESWQSGEQFF. CDR3 coding DNA: TGCGCCAGCAGTGAGTCGTGGCAGTCGGGTGAGCAGTTCTTC.

This rearrangement joins TRBV9 to TRBJ1-1; 8 positions agree with TRBD1. With 4 bases clipped from V and 0 bases from J, the junction kept 14 bases outside the gene matches. CDR3 length: 18 amino acids. The germline V gene encodes CDR1 SGDLS and CDR2 YYNGEE. CDR3 in DNA: TGTGCCAGCAGCACAGACAGGGGAACGTTTTTGGTGAACACTGAAGCTTTCTTT. This sequence encodes CASSTDRGTFLVNTEAFF.

This clone is a singleton in its sample. The chain carries TRBV5-6 and TRBJ2-3, with 8 bases identical to TRBD2. V gave up 0 bases and J gave up 5 bases; unmatched junction bases: 2. Germline V gene data show CDR1 as SGHDT and CDR2 as YYEEEE. This CDR3 is 14 amino acids long. The CDR3 here is CASSLGLAGDTQYF. The CDR3 coding sequence is TGTGCCAGCAGCTTGGGGCTAGCGGGAGATACGCAGTATTTT.

This clone was observed many times. The V and J genes are TRBV5-1 and TRBJ1-3, with D perhaps matching TRBD1 (6 bases). V lost 7 bases and J 3 bases, leaving 14 bases between the germline ends. There are 14 residues in the CDR3. Germline lookup yields CDR1 SGHRS and CDR2 YFSETQ. The DNA for the CDR3 is TGCGCCAGCTCCGACCAGGGGTTTGGAAACACCATATATTTT. Amino acids: CASSDQGFGNTIYF.

The chain combines TRBV7-2 with TRBJ2-3; 7 nucleotides align to TRBD2. Germline trimming cut 3 bases from V and 2 bases from J; bases unmatched to any gene: 5. Germline lookup yields CDR1 SGHTA and CDR2 FQGNSA. This CDR3 comprises 15 residues. CDR3 nucleotide sequence: TGTGCCAGCAGCTTGGGTGGGGGGGTCACAGATACGCAGTATTTT. Translating it yields CASSLGGGVTDTQYF. The complete variable domain, with remaining parts taken from reference TRBV7-2 and TRBJ2-3, reads GAGVSQSPSNKVTEKGKDVELRCDPISGHTALYWYRQSLGQGLEFLIYFQGNSAPDKSGLPSDRFSAERTGGSVSTLTIQRTQQEDSAVYLCASSLGGGVTDTQYFGPGTRLTVL.

The chain employs TRBV28 and TRBJ1-1, with 7 bases that match TRBD1. This CDR3 has 12 amino acids. After removal of 9 bases from V and 11 bases from J, the junction contained 12 bases not matched to a gene. Germline V CDR1 and CDR2: MDHEN, SYDVKM. For the CDR3, the DNA is TGTGCCAGTGCCCTCATAACAGGGGTCGCTTTCTTT. Amino acid sequence: CASALITGVAFF.

The chain has TRBV5-1 and TRBJ2-3; 11 positions match TRBD2. The trim removed 0 bases at V and 4 bases at J, leaving 10 bases unmatched. Germline values: CDR1 SGHRS, CDR2 YFSETQ. This CDR3 comprises 18 residues. The CDR3 DNA reads as TGCGCCAGCAGCTTGGAGACTAGCGGGAAGATGGGGTCAGATACGCAGTATTTT. It encodes CASSLETSGKMGSDTQYF.

J is TRBJ2-2 and V is TRBV29-1; D remains ambiguous. Trimming took 0 bases from V and 5 from J, leaving 4 bases between them. There are 12 residues in the CDR3. Germline values: CDR1 SQVTM, CDR2 ANQGSEA. Here the CDR3 DNA reads TGCAGCGTTGAAGATCGGACCGGGGAGCTGTTTTTT. Amino acids: CSVEDRTGELFF.

V and J are TRBV10-1 and TRBJ2-2; 8 bases are shared with TRBD1. CDR1 and CDR2 (germline): WNHNN, SYGVQD (reference sequence). The V gene end was trimmed by 3 bases and the J gene end by 4 bases; junction bases not matched to a gene: 1. The CDR3 consists of 14 residues. The CDR3 sequence is CASSETGGTGELFF. CDR3 DNA sequence: TGCGCCAGCAGTGAAACAGGGGGCACCGGGGAGCTGTTTTTT.

The chain carries TRBV6-5 and TRBJ2-6; D is uncertain. The CDR3 contains 15 residues. The germline V gene encodes CDR1 MNHEY and CDR2 SVGAGI. Trimming pared 6 bases from V and 0 bases from J, leaving 9 bases between. The CDR3 is CASRNTASGANVLTF. CDR3 DNA sequence: TGTGCCAGCAGGAATACAGCCTCTGGGGCCAACGTCCTGACTTTC.

This clone was observed once. The chain links TRBV19 to TRBJ2-7; TRBD2 matches at 10 bases. The germline gives CDR1 LNHDA, CDR2 SQIVND (reference sequence). This CDR3 is built from 17 residues. J lost 3 bases, V lost 3 bases, and 11 bases had no gene match. The CDR3 protein is CASSMASGGPLFYEQYF. CDR3 DNA sequence: TGTGCCAGTAGTATGGCTAGCGGGGGTCCTTTGTTCTACGAGCAGTACTTC.

This clone was detected only a few times. The V call is TRBV12-5, the J call TRBJ2-1; the D gene is possibly TRBD2 (6 bases). Germline CDR1 and CDR2: LGHNT and FRNRAP. The CDR3 spans 21 residues. V lost 0 bases to trimming and J lost 5 bases, with 29 bases between them. DNA for the CDR3: TGTGCTAGTGGTTTGGTACTCCCCCCCATCACGGGGAGGTCGGTAAACAATGAGCAGTTCTTC. This encodes CASGLVLPPITGRSVNNEQFF.

V usage is TRBV18 and J usage is TRBJ1-2, with a possible D match to TRBD1 (5 bases). CDR3 length: 13 residues. Germline lookup yields CDR1 KGHSH and CDR2 LQKENI. With 6 bases removed from V and 4 bases from J, the gap between germline ends came to 12 bases. CDR3 nucleotide sequence: TGTGCCAGCTCGCCGGACAAGGCCTATGGCTACACCTTC. This translates into CASSPDKAYGYTF.

This chain joins TRBV6-1 and TRBJ1-5; 7 bases match TRBD1. Losses at the gene ends were 6 bases for V and 4 bases for J; bases not matched to a gene: 9. Looked up from germline, CDR1 is MNHNS and CDR2 is SASEGT. This CDR3 spans 15 amino acids. The DNA for the CDR3 is TGTGCCAGCAGAGAGTACGACAGGGCGAATCAGCCCCAGCATTTT. Its translation is CASREYDRANQPQHF.

The chain links TRBV11-2 to TRBJ2-7; D is unresolved. Trimming removed 6 bases from V and 6 bases from J, with 12 bases in between. The CDR3 has 12 residues. CDR1 SGHAT and CDR2 FQNNGV come from the germline V gene. The CDR3 protein is CASRYLVSEQYF. Here the CDR3 DNA reads TGTGCCAGCAGGTACCTAGTAAGCGAGCAGTACTTC.

This clone was seen a few times. The chain is built from TRBV18 and TRBJ1-5; TRBD1 aligns across 9 bases. This CDR3 has 15 amino acids. V gave up 0 bases and J gave up 5 bases; unmatched junction bases: 2. Germline lookup yields CDR1 KGHSH and CDR2 LQKENI. CDR3 in DNA: TGTGCCAGCTCACCACCGGGGACAGGGTATCAGCCCCAGCATTTT. It specifies CASSPPGTGYQPQHF.